A selection of T cell receptor beta chains follows, all from one sample in a study of blood T cell repertoires in COVID-19. Only in-frame clones appear in the TCRdb table, and some are missing; sequencing was by immunoSEQ multiplex PCR. The data contain approximately 260,000 clones, around 80% of them singletons. The sequenced sample was peripheral blood. The receptors stem from a woman aged 40 to 50 with active or convalescent COVID-19. CDR3s include the opening cysteine and the closing phenylalanine or tryptophan. The D gene is left open where the match is weak. Size tells how often a clone was seen (once, few, many) or the class of an expanded clone, and some rows leave it out.

D gene	V gene	J gene	clone size	CDR3 DNA	CDR3 protein
TRBD1	TRBV7-2	TRBJ1-2	-	TGTGCCAGCAGCTCAAACAGGGGCGGATACTATGGCTACACCTTC	CASSSNRGGYYGYTF
-	TRBV10-2	TRBJ2-3	-	TGCGCCAGCAGCGCCCCCGACATCACTAGCACAGATACGCAGTATTTT	CASSAPDITSTDTQYF
-	TRBV6-5	TRBJ1-1	-	TGTGCCAGCCAGGACAGATCCACTGAAGCTTTCTTT	CASQDRSTEAFF
-	TRBV4-1	TRBJ1-4	-	TGCGCCAGCAGCCCAACCGCAGGGTCGGGTGAAAAACTGTTTTTT	CASSPTAGSGEKLFF
-	TRBV15	TRBJ1-2	-	TGTGCCACCAGCAGGTCCGGGACAAGCTATGGCTACACCTTC	CATSRSGTSYGYTF
-	TRBV2	TRBJ1-5	many	TGTGCCAGCAGTGATGTGCCCGGGGGGCAGCCCCAGCATTTT	CASSDVPGGQPQHF
TRBD1	TRBV28	TRBJ1-1	-	TGTGCCAGCAGACAAAGTCAGGGGGCTGGAGCTTTCTTT	CASRQSQGAGAFF
-	TRBV5-1	TRBJ1-1	-	TGCGCCAGCAGCTTGGGTCCCAGGGGTCTGAACACTGAAGCTTTCTTT	CASSLGPRGLNTEAFF
-	TRBV6-5	TRBJ1-3	-	TGTGCCAGCAGTTACTCCAGTCGACAGCTAGGCAACACCATATATTTT	CASSYSSRQLGNTIYF
-	TRBV27	TRBJ1-6	few	TGTGCCAGCAGTTTATCGAGGCAGGGCCATTCACCCCTCCACTTT	CASSLSRQGHSPLHF
TRBD1	TRBV7-3	TRBJ1-1	-	TGTGCCAGCAGCCACAGGGGGAACACTGAAGCTTTCTTT	CASSHRGNTEAFF
TRBD1	TRBV5-1	TRBJ2-3	-	TGCGCCAGCAGCCTGATTGGGACAGGGATCACAGATACGCAGTATTTT	CASSLIGTGITDTQYF
-	TRBV4-1	TRBJ2-5	-	TGCGCCAGCAGCCAAGACAAGGGGGGGCCCCCCGAGACCCAGTACTTC	CASSQDKGGPPETQYF
-	TRBV7-9	TRBJ2-2	-	TGTGCCAGCAGCTTAATCTCTCCGAACACCGGGGAGCTGTTTTTT	CASSLISPNTGELFF
TRBD2	TRBV7-3	TRBJ2-5	once	TGTGCCAGCAGCTCCCTGGGGACTAGTCCACAAGAGACCCAGTACTTC	CASSSLGTSPQETQYF
-	TRBV5-1	TRBJ1-2	-	TGCGCCAGCAGCGCGACAGGTTATGACTATGGCTACACCTTC	CASSATGYDYGYTF
-	TRBV28	TRBJ1-5	-	TGTGCCAGCAGAATCCCAGACAGCTGGAATCAGCCCCAGCATTTT	CASRIPDSWNQPQHF
-	TRBV5-1	TRBJ2-6	-	TGCGCCAGCAGATCTAACCCCTCTGGGGCCAACGTCCTGACTTTC	CASRSNPSGANVLTF
-	TRBV28	TRBJ1-5	-	TGTGCCAGCAGTTTATCAGGGCTTCAGCCCCAGCATTTT	CASSLSGLQPQHF
-	TRBV3-1/TRBV3-2	TRBJ2-7	-	TGTGCCAGCAGCCCCTCCCGGGACGAGCAGTACTTC	CASSPSRDEQYF
-	TRBV5-1	TRBJ1-6	-	TGCGCCAGCAGCCTCAGGGTAGAGAATTCACCCCTCCACTTT	CASSLRVENSPLHF
-	TRBV7-9	TRBJ2-7	-	TGTGCCAGCACCCTATCCAGGGACAACCTCTACGAGCAGTACTTC	CASTLSRDNLYEQYF
-	TRBV21-1	TRBJ1-3	-	TGTGCCAGCAGCACCCAACAGGGGGTTTATGGAAACACCATATATTTT	CASSTQQGVYGNTIYF
-	TRBV9	TRBJ1-2	-	TGTGCCAGCAGCGTAGGCGGCGGCACCTATGGCTACACCTTC	CASSVGGGTYGYTF
-	TRBV19	TRBJ1-2	-	TGTGCCAGTACCGACAGGAACTATGGCTACACCTTC	CASTDRNYGYTF
TRBD1	TRBV15	TRBJ1-6	-	TGTGCCACCAGCAGAGATGGGACAGGAGATTCACCCCTCCACTTT	CATSRDGTGDSPLHF
TRBD1	TRBV7-6	TRBJ1-5	-	TGTGCCAGCAGCGGAGCCGGGACAGGGGTACAGCCCCAGCATTTT	CASSGAGTGVQPQHF
-	TRBV12-3/TRBV12-4	TRBJ2-3	-	TGTGCCAGCAGTTTCCGCCCAGCAGATACGCAGTATTTT	CASSFRPADTQYF
TRBD2	TRBV9	TRBJ2-2	-	TGTGCCAGCAGCGTCGGACTAGCGGGGGGCCGAGGCGGGGAGCTGTTTTTT	CASSVGLAGGRGGELFF
-	TRBV5-1	TRBJ1-6	-	TGCGCCAGCAGCTTGGCAGGGGTAGGTTCACCCCTCCACTTT	CASSLAGVGSPLHF
TRBD1	TRBV7-9	TRBJ2-1	-	TGTGCCAGCAGCGACCGGGACAGGCAGAATGAGCAGTTCTTC	CASSDRDRQNEQFF
TRBD1	TRBV4-1	TRBJ1-5	once	TGCGCCAGCAGTCCGGACAGGGCCGGCAATCAGCCCCAGCATTTT	CASSPDRAGNQPQHF
-	TRBV30	TRBJ1-1	-	TGTGCCGGGGAGAGGAACACTGAAGCTTTCTTT	CAGERNTEAFF
-	TRBV19	TRBJ2-3	-	TGTGCCAGTAGTATAGTTGGGGGCTCCGTGGAAGATACGCAGTATTTT	CASSIVGGSVEDTQYF
TRBD1	TRBV15	TRBJ1-5	-	TGTGCCACCAGCAGAAACAGGGGGCAGTCTTATAGCAATCAGCCCCAGCATTTT	CATSRNRGQSYSNQPQHF
-	TRBV7-6	TRBJ1-4	-	TGTGCCAGCAGCCCCGGGTCTTTCAATGAAAAACTGTTTTTT	CASSPGSFNEKLFF
-	TRBV5-1	TRBJ1-1	-	TGCGCCAGCAGCTGGGGCTTGAACACTGAAGCTTTCTTT	CASSWGLNTEAFF
TRBD1	TRBV9	TRBJ1-2	-	TGTGCCAGCAGCGTAACCCCGGGACAGGGTGAAGGCTACACCTTC	CASSVTPGQGEGYTF
TRBD1	TRBV24-1	TRBJ2-3	-	TGTGCCACCAGGGACAGGAGCACAGATACGCAGTATTTT	CATRDRSTDTQYF
-	TRBV20-1	TRBJ1-1	few	TGCAGTGCTAGTTTTGGCAGGGGTGTCACTGAAGCTTTCTTT	CSASFGRGVTEAFF
-	TRBV6-5	TRBJ2-2	-	TGTGCCAGCAGTTATCGTGTGACCGGGGAGCTGTTTTTT	CASSYRVTGELFF
TRBD2	TRBV4-2	TRBJ2-2	-	TGTGCCAGCCGGGGGGGCCTTACCGGGGAGCTGTTTTTT	CASRGGLTGELFF
TRBD2	TRBV5-4	TRBJ2-3	few	TGTGCCAGCAGCTTTTCTCGGGGGGGAGTAGATACGCAGTATTTT	CASSFSRGGVDTQYF
-	TRBV5-1	TRBJ2-5	-	TGCGCCAGCAGCTTGTCAGGGCCCGAGACCCAGTACTTC	CASSLSGPETQYF
TRBD1	TRBV3-1/TRBV3-2	TRBJ2-1	-	TGTGCCAGCAGCCAAGTCCTCCTAAGGGGGCTTGAGCAGTTCTTC	CASSQVLLRGLEQFF
-	TRBV5-8	TRBJ2-6	-	TGTGCCAGCAGCTTGGCTTTACAGCTTAGTTCTGGGGCCAACGTCCTGACTTTC	CASSLALQLSSGANVLTF
-	TRBV7-3	TRBJ1-1	-	TGTGCCAGCAGCTACAGGGCGAACACTGAAGCTTTCTTT	CASSYRANTEAFF
TRBD2	TRBV4-2	TRBJ2-5	-	TGTGCCAGCAGCCCGATAGCGGGGGGGCTAAGAGAGACCCAGTACTTC	CASSPIAGGLRETQYF
TRBD1	TRBV12-3/TRBV12-4	TRBJ1-1	few	TGTGCCAGCAGACAGGGGGCATATACTGAAGCTTTCTTT	CASRQGAYTEAFF
-	TRBV5-4	TRBJ2-1	-	TGTGCCAGCAGCCCGCAGGGGGGTGGAAGTGAGCAGTTCTTC	CASSPQGGGSEQFF
TRBD2	TRBV7-2	TRBJ2-3	-	TGTGCCAGCAGCTTGGGAGGGCCAGATACGCAGTATTTT	CASSLGGPDTQYF
-	TRBV7-9	TRBJ2-3	-	TGTGCCAGCAGCCCTAGTTCAGATACGCAGTATTTT	CASSPSSDTQYF
-	TRBV7-9	TRBJ1-3	few	TGTGCCAGCAGCTTAGCAACATGGGCAAAGACTGGAAACACCATATATTTT	CASSLATWAKTGNTIYF
-	TRBV7-6	TRBJ2-5	once	TGTGCCAGCAGCTCGATGACCGCGGGTGGAAGAGAGACCCAGTACTTC	CASSSMTAGGRETQYF
TRBD2	TRBV5-5	TRBJ2-5	-	TGTGCCAGCAGCGCTCAGCGGGGACAAGAGACCCAGTACTTC	CASSAQRGQETQYF
-	TRBV5-1	TRBJ2-5	-	TGCGCCAGCAGCTTATCAGGGTCGCAGTACTTC	CASSLSGSQYF
TRBD2	TRBV5-1	TRBJ2-2	-	TGCGCCAGCAGCTTCGCGGGGGGAGACACCGGGGAGCTGTTTTTT	CASSFAGGDTGELFF
TRBD1	TRBV5-4	TRBJ2-7	-	TGTGCCAGCAGCCCTTTCGGACAGGGGAGCTCCTACGAGCAGTACTTC	CASSPFGQGSSYEQYF
-	TRBV6-5	TRBJ1-5	-	TGTGCCAGCACCAGACACCCAAATCAGCCCCAGCATTTT	CASTRHPNQPQHF